In its sample, the clone carrying this T cell receptor beta chain was seen many times. Amplification yielded TCR beta CDR3 regions, with RNA transcripts as the source. The HTBI set primed first-round TCR CDR3 RT-PCR. In TCRdb, the multiplex PCR reads were re-called with MiXCR into one record per CDR3 protein. The table has approximately 620,000 distinct CDR3 sequences, around 16% seen once. The data belong to a study of T cells in Graves' hyperthyroidism and ophthalmopathy. The ends lost 5 bases at V and 5 bases at J; junction bases unmatched: 10. The CDR3 has 15 amino acids. Germline CDR1 is SGHVS and CDR2 is FQNEAQ.

This chain links TRBV7-8 with TRBJ2-5, with 8 positions matching TRBD1. The source is a woman between 40 and 50 years old with Graves' ophthalmopathy. Specimen: blood. The CDR3 is CASSKTGQGLETQYF. In nucleotides, the CDR3 is TGTGCCAGCAGCAAAACCGGACAGGGCCTTGAGACCCAGTACTTC. Drawing the rest from reference TRBV7-8 and TRBJ2-5, the complete variable domain is GAGVSQSPRYKVAKRGQDVALRCDPISGHVSLFWYQQALGQGPEFLTYFQNEAQLDKSGLPSDRFFAERPEGSVSTLKIQRTQQEDSAVYLCASSKTGQGLETQYFGPGTRLLVL.